Listed below are T cell receptor beta chains from one sample, sequenced in a study of blood T cell repertoires in COVID-19. Method: immunoSEQ multiplex PCR; TCRdb's copy keeps in-frame clones and lacks some. This table holds around 80,000 clones, 82% found once. Sequencing used peripheral blood. These receptors all come from a man older than 75 with acute or convalescent COVID-19. Both conserved end residues are part of each CDR3. Clone size is given for some rows only: seen once, a few or many times, or a class if the clone is expanded.

CDR3	size	V	J
CASSGAGLYNEQFF	.	TRBV5-1	TRBJ2-1
CASSEFFGGPGGGYTF	few	TRBV6-4	TRBJ1-2
CATDSGNLNTEAFF	few	TRBV24-1	TRBJ1-1
CASSETLPRQETQYF	.	TRBV6-1	TRBJ2-5
CASSRSPTGSGLYGYTF	.	TRBV18	TRBJ1-2
CASSPRTGPNSPLHF	.	TRBV5-4	TRBJ1-6
CASSYVGLENIQYF	.	TRBV6-6	TRBJ2-4
CASSFSWTENSPLHF	.	TRBV5-1	TRBJ1-6
CASSARTGAEAFF	.	TRBV27	TRBJ1-1
CASRKTGQANYGYTF	.	TRBV19	TRBJ1-2
CASSLALGGPGNTIYF	.	TRBV7-6	TRBJ1-3
CASRIIADTQYF	.	TRBV12-3/TRBV12-4	TRBJ2-3
CASSQGIDTSPLHF	.	TRBV3-1/TRBV3-2	TRBJ1-6
CASSPNRGNSPLHF	.	TRBV19	TRBJ1-6
CATSRIRGRSYEQYF	.	TRBV15	TRBJ2-7
CASSLPDRGRGYGYTF	.	TRBV5-4	TRBJ1-2
CASSPSQGASTDTQYF	.	TRBV5-1	TRBJ2-3
CASSIVRNEKLFF	.	TRBV19	TRBJ1-4
CASSPHLAGGPDTQYF	.	TRBV7-3	TRBJ2-3
CASSVGAGSGELFF	few	TRBV9	TRBJ2-2
CASSLGDRGSNQPQHF	.	TRBV11-2	TRBJ1-5
CASSLAGEGSEAFF	.	TRBV5-1	TRBJ1-1
CASSLIGQGQETQYF	.	TRBV5-1	TRBJ2-5
CASSEYGGTGEGYTF	.	TRBV25-1	TRBJ1-2
CASSPPNEKLFF	.	TRBV28	TRBJ1-4
CASSETRQGNNYGYTF	.	TRBV2	TRBJ1-2
CASSFAAGGATEAFF	.	TRBV6-2/TRBV6-3	TRBJ1-1
CASSSDSGNSPLHF	.	TRBV5-1	TRBJ1-6
CASDRDRLKLHF	few	TRBV6-5	TRBJ1-6
CASGGTGPGNTIYF	.	TRBV6-5	TRBJ1-3
CATSRDPPQGQRPQHF	.	TRBV15	TRBJ1-5
CASSGAKNIQYF	.	TRBV9	TRBJ2-4
CASSPQQGNEAFF	.	TRBV18	TRBJ1-1
CASSPPFERGSTDTQYF	.	TRBV18	TRBJ2-3
CASSRRRTGSQDTQYF	.	TRBV5-4	TRBJ2-3
CASSRTTGGSYEQYF	.	TRBV18	TRBJ2-7
CASSQDFRRDSGNTIYF	few	TRBV14	TRBJ1-3
CAISATGGGGELFF	.	TRBV10-3	TRBJ2-2
CASSRAGQGNTGELFF	once	TRBV7-3	TRBJ2-2
CASTYGTGLNSPLHF	.	TRBV6-5	TRBJ1-6
CASSPTGQANTEAFF	.	TRBV5-1	TRBJ1-1
CASSQGLRGRGAEAFF	few	TRBV14	TRBJ1-1
CAWSAPMGTKHF	.	TRBV30	TRBJ1-3
CSVRTLHEQYF	.	TRBV29-1	TRBJ2-7
CASTHGGGSNQPQHF	.	TRBV7-9	TRBJ1-5
CASSRGHYQETQYF	.	TRBV6-5	TRBJ2-5